This T cell receptor beta chain was captured by sequencing in a study of CD4+ T cells in melanoma. The CDR3 length is 13 residues. V gave up 4 bases and J gave up 8 bases, with 9 bases separating them. Germline-derived CDR1 and CDR2 are KGHSH and LQKENI. Study-wide results and caveats: CD8+ T cell, macrophage and B cell function reportedly correlated with neoantigen-specific CD4+ T cells. Reportedly, melanoma neoantigen-specific CD4+ T cells showed varied differentiation states.

As regards this clone: Its antigen is unidentified.

Generated by immunoSEQ multiplex PCR, the TCRdb table keeps only in-frame clones and is missing some. The repertoire holds around 13,000 clones, with 68% as singletons. Sequencing was carried out using cells from a culture (not recorded whether cultured in vitro). The TCR sequence derives from a human donor with melanoma. The genes are TRBV18 and TRBJ1-6, with no clear D. CDR3 coding DNA: TGTGCCAGCTCACTAAACAAGGATTCACCCCTCCACTTT. Translating gives CASSLNKDSPLHF.